This T cell receptor (beta chain) was sequenced in a study of vaccination effects on CD4 cells after COVID-19. In regard to this clone: The target antigen is unknown.

Clones were read by immunoSEQ multiplex PCR, and TCRdb kept only the in-frame ones, dropping some. Among about 73,000 clones, roughly four fifths were seen once, and the ten largest hold less than 2.5%. It was after approximately 11 days of culture that CD4+ T cells were isolated. BNT162b2 vaccine or mRNA-1273 vaccine was given to participants in two doses. Vaccine recipients lacked prior SARS-CoV-2 infection and had negative nucleocapsid antibodies. The source is a human donor who received a COVID-19 vaccine. Sample: CD4+ T cells from PBMCs cultured without peptide, taken after COVID-19 vaccination.

In DNA form, the CDR3 reads TGTGCCAGCACCCACGACAGCACAGATACGCAGTATTTT. Translation gives CASTHDSTDTQYF. The chain is built from TRBV6-5 and TRBJ2-3; D gene unclear. The CDR3 sequence is 13 residues long. V was clipped by 7 bases and J by 0 bases, with 8 bases between them. Per the germline V gene, CDR1 is MNHEY and CDR2 is SVGAGI.